This T cell receptor (beta chain) was retrieved from a study of post-analysis software for immune sequencing data. Unique molecular identifiers had been added to the TCR beta cDNA libraries. A single record per CDR3 protein comes from TCRdb applying MiXCR to the PCR reads. The sample lists hundreds of thousands of distinct CDR3 sequences; 30% were seen once. In its sample, this clonotype was seen a few times. Its antigen remains unidentified. General study points: Patients used about five TRBV segments, including TRBV5-6, TRBV5-1 and TRBV20-1, more often than controls.

The V gene's germline CDR1 is SNHLY and CDR2 FYNNEI. The J segment lost 0 bases and the V segment lost 10 bases, leaving 5 bases of the junction unmatched. CDR3 length: 14 residues. This TCR was sampled from a girl between 5 and 17 years old with multiple sclerosis. The chain joins TRBV2 to TRBJ1-2; 10 bases are a match to TRBD1. Input material: blood. In DNA form, the CDR3 reads TGTGCCACTCAGGACAGGGGGGCTAACTATGGCTACACCTTC. Its protein is CATQDRGANYGYTF. The whole variable domain, filled in from reference TRBV2 and TRBJ1-2, reads EPEVTQTPSHQVTQMGQEVILRCVPISNHLYFYWYRQILGQKVEFLVSFYNNEISEKSEIFDDQFSVERPDGSNFTLKIRSTKLEDSAMYFCATQDRGANYGYTFGSGTRLTVV.